Below, 27 T cell receptor beta chains from the same sample are listed, as sequenced in a study of cytomegalovirus exposure and HLA in healthy donors. It was with 60 Vbeta and 13 Jbeta primers that the PCR ran. Method: immunoSEQ multiplex PCR; TCRdb's copy keeps in-frame clones and lacks some. The repertoire includes around 140,000 clones, approximately 71% of them detected once, and 2.5% to 4% sits in the top ten. Material for sequencing was PBMCs. All receptors come from a man aged 40-49 years in good health and CMV-seronegative.

The rearrangement links TRBV30 to TRBJ2-5; 7 positions agree with TRBD2. Unmatched junction bases numbered 16, after V lost 7 bases and J lost 5 bases. CDR1 GTSNPN and CDR2 SVGIG come from the germline V gene (reference sequence). The CDR3 sequence is 15 residues long. The CDR3 nucleotides are TGTGCCTACACCCTGAGCGGGGCCGGTCGGGAGACCCAGTACTTC. Its translation: CAYTLSGAGRETQYF.

The chain has TRBV12-1 and TRBJ2-3; TRBD2, the table's D call, lacks a check against the DNA. TRBV12-1 is a pseudogene. CDR3 length: 17 residues. The CDR3 sequence is CASSPPGLADYTDTQYF. The CDR3 coding sequence is TGTGCCAGCAGCCCCCCGGGACTAGCGGATTACACAGATACGCAGTATTTT.

Here the CDR3 DNA reads TGCAGCGTTGAAGGGACAGGGGCGGATTACGAGCAGTACTTC. Its protein is CSVEGTGADYEQYF. The chain carries TRBV29-1 and TRBJ2-7, with 9 nucleotides matching TRBD1. The CDR3 consists of 14 residues. The V segment lost 1 base and the J segment 4 bases; nucleotides outside the gene matches: 5. CDR1 is SQVTM, CDR2 ANQGSEA, per germline.

The genes are TRBV7-2 and TRBJ2-5; 9 bases agree with TRBD2. From germline, CDR1 is SGHTA and CDR2 FQGNSA. The V and J ends lost 2 bases and 1 base, in that order; junction bases with no gene match: 8. The CDR3 is made up of 17 amino acids. CDR3 nucleotides: TGTGCCAGCAGCTTAAACGCGGGACTAGCCTTCCAAGAGACCCAGTACTTC. As protein: CASSLNAGLAFQETQYF.

The rearrangement uses TRBV5-4 and TRBJ1-6; D might be TRBD1 (5 bases). The germline V gene encodes CDR1 SGHNT and CDR2 YYREEE (reference sequence). Trimming removed 0 bases at V and 0 bases at J, with 7 bases between. This CDR3 region has 16 residues. The CDR3 DNA reads TGTGCCAGCAGCTTGGAGGGGATCTCCTATAATTCACCCCTCCACTTT. Translated, it gives CASSLEGISYNSPLHF.

The rearrangement links TRBV9 to TRBJ1-2; TRBD1 matches 10 bases. Losses at the gene ends were 0 bases for V and 2 bases for J; bases not matched to a gene: 4. This CDR3 contains 16 residues. CDR1 and CDR2 from the germline V gene are SGDLS and YYNGEE. CDR3 in amino acids: CASSVEGGQGNYGYTF. As DNA, the CDR3 is TGTGCCAGCAGCGTAGAGGGGGGACAGGGGAACTATGGCTACACCTTC.

The gene calls are TRBV6-4 and TRBJ2-6; D remains unclear. CDR3 size: 15 residues. Germline V gene lookup returns CDR1 MRHNA and CDR2 SNTAGT. Trimming stripped 4 bases from V and 0 bases from J, with 7 bases between. The CDR3 coding sequence is TGTGCCAGCAGTGTAGGAGTCTCTGGGGCCAACGTCCTGACTTTC. It codes for CASSVGVSGANVLTF.

The chain couples TRBV5-6 to TRBJ2-2, with 8 bases aligning to TRBD2. Unmatched junction bases numbered 7, after V lost 1 base and J lost 5 bases. CDR1 and CDR2 (germline): SGHDT, YYEEEE. The CDR3 has 16 amino acids. CDR3 sequence reads: CASSLTGRGGTGELFF. In nucleotides, the CDR3 is TGTGCCAGCAGCTTGACCGGGAGGGGCGGAACCGGGGAGCTGTTTTTT.

The chain employs TRBV9 and TRBJ2-3, with a possible D match to TRBD1 (7 bases). Trimming took 4 bases from V and 6 from J, leaving 30 bases between them. The CDR3 is 19 residues long. The germline CDR1 and CDR2 sequences are SGDLS and YYNGEE. This CDR3 is CASSPRSVEGAGLRDTQYF. CDR3 nucleotides: TGTGCCAGCAGCCCCCGGTCAGTGGAGGGGGCAGGCCTTAGGGATACGCAGTATTTT.

The V and J genes are TRBV28 and TRBJ2-2; 10 nucleotides match TRBD2. The CDR3 runs to 14 residues. Germline V gene sequence: CDR1 MDHEN, CDR2 SYDVKM. Germline trimming cut 8 bases from V and 4 bases from J; bases unmatched to any gene: 4. The CDR3 sequence: CASYGLAVTGELFF. The CDR3 nucleotides read TGTGCCAGCTATGGACTAGCGGTCACCGGGGAGCTGTTTTTT.

In its sample, this clone was seen a few times. The rearrangement joins TRBV6-5 to TRBJ1-2; TRBD1 might be the D (6 bases). In germline, CDR1 is MNHEY, CDR2 SVGAGI. Deletions cut 0 bases from V and 4 bases from J, with 12 bases between. The CDR3 sequence is 15 residues long. In nucleotides, the CDR3 is TGTGCCAGCAGTTACTCGGTGGGGGCTGCCTATGGCTACACCTTC. Amino acids: CASSYSVGAAYGYTF.

This clone turned up a few times. V is TRBV6-5 and J is TRBJ2-7; 8 positions agree with TRBD2. In germline, CDR1 is MNHEY, CDR2 SVGAGI. The junction had 1 base not matched to a gene; V was cut back by 2 bases and J by 7 bases. The CDR3 has 12 amino acids. The CDR3 DNA follows: TGTGCCAGCAGTTACACGGGGGGGGAGCAGTACTTC. It encodes CASSYTGGEQYF.

The CDR3 spells CASSPDTNSPLHF. CDR3 nucleotides: TGTGCCAGCAGCCCGGACACCAATTCACCCCTCCACTTT. The chain has TRBV7-8 and TRBJ1-6; D might be TRBD1 (5 bases). CDR1 SGHVS and CDR2 FQNEAQ come from the germline V gene. Trimming removed 5 bases at V and 7 bases at J, with 9 bases between. The CDR3 spans 13 residues. The variable domain in full, completed from reference TRBV7-8 and TRBJ1-6, reads GAGVSQSPRYKVAKRGQDVALRCDPISGHVSLFWYQQALGQGPEFLTYFQNEAQLDKSGLPSDRFFAERPEGSVSTLKIQRTQQEDSAVYLCASSPDTNSPLHFGNGTRLTVT.

This clone showed up just a few times. The rearrangement uses TRBV9 and TRBJ1-1; 9 nucleotides agree with TRBD1. V was pared by 3 bases and J by 0 bases, with 9 bases of the junction left unmatched. The CDR3 sequence is 17 residues long. Germline V gene sequence: CDR1 SGDLS, CDR2 YYNGEE. The CDR3: CASSGGTGTSLNTEAFF. The CDR3 nucleotides are TGTGCCAGCAGCGGGGGGACAGGGACCTCCTTGAACACTGAAGCTTTCTTT.

About this clone: One junction end does not reproduce the germline sequence, and a read error may be involved. The chain joins TRBV11-3 to TRBJ2-3; D is ambiguous. CDR1 is SGHNT and CDR2 is YENEEA in the germline V gene. The length of the CDR3 is 16 residues. CDR3 amino acids: CASSLGTVVVPDTQYF. For the CDR3, the DNA is TGTGCCAGCAGTTTAGGAACAGTAGTAGTCCCAGATACGCAGTATTTT.

Here the CDR3 DNA reads TGTGCCAGCAGTGAAGGGGGGGGATGGTATGGCTACACCTTC. Residues: CASSEGGGWYGYTF. This chain joins TRBV6-1 and TRBJ1-2; possibly TRBD1 for D (5 bases). V was trimmed by 1 base and J by 5 bases, leaving 11 bases between them. The CDR3 totals 14 residues. The germline V gene encodes CDR1 MNHNS and CDR2 SASEGT.

The gene calls are TRBV7-8 and TRBJ2-5, with 7 bases identical to TRBD1. Germline trimming cut 6 bases from V and 5 bases from J; bases unmatched to any gene: 6. The CDR3 sequence is 13 residues long. Germline-derived CDR1 and CDR2 are SGHVS and FQNEAQ. CDR3 bases: TGTGCCAGCAGAGCTGACAGGGTGGAGACCCAGTACTTC. Translated, it gives CASRADRVETQYF.

The rearrangement links TRBV18 to TRBJ2-3; D ambiguous. CDR3 length: 14 residues. Germline V gives CDR1 KGHSH, CDR2 LQKENI. V was pared by 1 base and J by 2 bases, with 7 bases between. The CDR3 DNA reads TGTGCCAGCTCACCACTCTCTGTCACAGATACGCAGTATTTT. It is translated as CASSPLSVTDTQYF.

This rearrangement joins TRBV29-1 to TRBJ1-2, with 9 bases that match TRBD1. The trim removed 4 bases at V and 4 bases at J, leaving 10 bases unmatched. Germline loops: CDR1 SQVTM, CDR2 ANQGSEA. The CDR3 totals 15 residues. The CDR3 bases are TGCAGCGTTGTAGGTCGGGACAGGGCGAGCTATGGCTACACCTTC. Protein sequence: CSVVGRDRASYGYTF.

This chain joins TRBV19 and TRBJ2-4; weak D call: TRBD2 (6 bases). This CDR3 has 14 amino acids. Trimming took 5 bases from V and 8 from J, leaving 16 bases between them. Germline V gene lookup returns CDR1 LNHDA and CDR2 SQIVND (reference sequence). CDR3 sequence (DNA): TGTGCCAGTAGTGCTCGCAGGGAGGTGGACATTCAGTACTTC. Its translation is CASSARREVDIQYF.

The chain combines TRBV7-3 with TRBJ1-4; the match to TRBD1 covers 9 bases. Trimming removed 5 bases from V and 2 bases from J; junction bases left unmatched: 3. From germline, CDR1 is SGHTA and CDR2 FQGTGA. The CDR3 contains 15 residues. The CDR3 DNA reads TGTGCCAGCAGCCCAGGACAGGGGACTAATGAAAAACTGTTTTTT. Translation gives CASSPGQGTNEKLFF.

The gene calls are TRBV11-2 and TRBJ2-6; D may be TRBD2 (6 bases). The CDR3 runs 18 residues. Germline V lookup: CDR1 SGHAT, CDR2 FQNNGV. V lost 4 bases and J 3 bases, leaving 19 bases between the germline ends. DNA of the CDR3: TGTGCCAGCAGCTCCTTTCGGAGGACCGGGGGTGGGGCCAACGTCCTGACTTTC. Translating it yields CASSSFRRTGGGANVLTF.

A few counts support this clone. V gene TRBV9 combines with J gene TRBJ1-6; D is possibly TRBD1 (6 bases). Germline V lookup: CDR1 SGDLS, CDR2 YYNGEE. The germline V and J ends were trimmed by 0 bases and 6 bases, with 10 bases remaining between them. CDR3 length: 15 residues. CDR3 in amino acids: CASSVEGTSNSPLHF. The CDR3 DNA follows: TGTGCCAGCAGCGTAGAGGGGACAAGTAATTCACCCCTCCACTTT.

The rearrangement joins TRBV5-1 to TRBJ2-7, with D uncertain. The CDR3 runs 15 residues. Germline CDR1 and CDR2: SGHRS and YFSETQ. Between the trimmed V and J ends, which lost 0 bases and 4 bases, there was a span of 14 bases. CDR3 DNA: TGCGCCAGCAGCTTGGACTGGGCAATCTTGTACGAGCAGTACTTC. Translation gives CASSLDWAILYEQYF.

This clone was detected a few times. The rearrangement links TRBV6-5 to TRBJ1-3, with TRBD1 matching 10 bases. Germline V gene sequence: CDR1 MNHEY, CDR2 SVGAGI. The CDR3 covers 16 residues. The V segment lost 0 bases and the J segment 2 bases; nucleotides outside the gene matches: 1. The CDR3 loop reads CASSYSGTGAGNTIYF. As DNA, the CDR3 is TGTGCCAGCAGTTACTCTGGGACAGGGGCTGGAAACACCATATATTTT.

This chain connects TRBV19 to TRBJ2-1; TRBD2 is a possible D gene (6 bases). Germline V gene data show CDR1 as LNHDA and CDR2 as SQIVND (reference sequence). The V gene lost 3 bases and the J gene lost 4 bases, with 13 bases spanning the gap. This CDR3 has 15 amino acids. The CDR3 here is CASSIGVAVYNEQFF. The CDR3 nucleotides read TGTGCCAGTAGTATTGGAGTAGCGGTGTACAATGAGCAGTTCTTC.

This chain links TRBV7-2 with TRBJ1-1, with unresolved D. Between the trimmed V and J ends, which lost 1 base and 8 bases, there was a span of 8 bases. This CDR3 region has 12 residues. The germline V gene has CDR1 SGHTA and CDR2 FQGNSA. This CDR3 reads CASSLDATEAFF. The CDR3 DNA follows: TGTGCCAGCAGCTTAGACGCGACAGAAGCTTTCTTT.